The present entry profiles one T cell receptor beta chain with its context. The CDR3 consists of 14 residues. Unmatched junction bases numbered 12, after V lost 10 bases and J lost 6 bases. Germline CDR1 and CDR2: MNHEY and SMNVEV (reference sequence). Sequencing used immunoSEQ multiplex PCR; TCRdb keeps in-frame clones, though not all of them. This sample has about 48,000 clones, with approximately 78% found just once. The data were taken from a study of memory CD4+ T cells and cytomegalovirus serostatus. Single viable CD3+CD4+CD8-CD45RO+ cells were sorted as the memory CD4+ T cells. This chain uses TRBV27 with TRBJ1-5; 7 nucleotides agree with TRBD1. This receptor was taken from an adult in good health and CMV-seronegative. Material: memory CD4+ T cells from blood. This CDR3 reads CATKGRGQVQPQHF. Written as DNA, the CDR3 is TGTGCCACCAAAGGGAGGGGGCAGGTTCAGCCCCAGCATTTT.